These 28 T cell receptor beta chains share one sample of origin, sequenced in a study of T cell responses to AZD1222 COVID-19 vaccine. Libraries were prepared by immunoSEQ multiplex PCR; TCRdb keeps only in-frame clonotypes and omits some of them. The table lists 120,000 or so clones, approximately 89% of them singletons, with 3.5% to 5% in the top ten. The material sequenced was peripheral blood, taken on day 0 of AZD1222 vaccination. These receptor sequences come from an adult in good health.

This chain joins TRBV18 and TRBJ2-2; no definite D call. The CDR3 runs 14 residues. Trimming removed 6 bases at V and 1 base at J, with 9 bases between. In germline, CDR1 is KGHSH, CDR2 LQKENI. The CDR3: CASSPTQNTGELFF. CDR3 nucleotides: TGTGCCAGCTCGCCCACACAGAACACCGGGGAGCTGTTTTTT. The complete variable domain, with remaining parts taken from reference TRBV18 and TRBJ2-2, reads NAGVMQNPRHLVRRRGQEARLRCSPMKGHSHVYWYRQLPEEGLKFMVYLQKENIIDESGMPKERFSAEFPKEGPSILRIQQVVRGDSAAYFCASSPTQNTGELFFGEGSRLTVL.

The chain recombines TRBV19 with TRBJ2-3; no firm D call. The V and J ends lost 5 bases and 0 bases respectively, with 3 bases between them. The V gene's germline CDR1 is LNHDA and CDR2 SQIVND (reference sequence). CDR3 length: 12 residues. DNA of the CDR3: TGTGCCAGTAGTCAAAGCACAGATACGCAGTATTTT. It yields the protein CASSQSTDTQYF.

The chain uses TRBV7-7 and TRBJ2-3; maybe TRBD2 (5 bases). This CDR3 has 15 amino acids. In germline, CDR1 is SSHAT, CDR2 FNYEAQ (reference sequence). The ends were cut back, 3 bases at V and 0 bases at J, with 10 bases in the middle. CDR3 in amino acids: CASSFGRTSTDTQYF. For the CDR3, the DNA is TGTGCCAGCAGCTTTGGGAGAACTAGCACAGATACGCAGTATTTT.

This clone has just one count. The chain combines TRBV6-5 with TRBJ2-7; D is unclear. Trimming stripped 4 bases from V and 3 bases from J, with 4 bases between. Per the germline V gene, CDR1 is MNHEY and CDR2 is SVGAGI. The CDR3 loop spans 11 amino acids. CDR3 nucleotides: TGTGCCAGCAGTTTCAGCTACGAGCAGTACTTC. This encodes CASSFSYEQYF.

A few counts support this clone. This rearrangement joins TRBV6-5 to TRBJ2-5; the D call may be TRBD1 or TRBD2 (5 bases each). From germline, CDR1 is MNHEY and CDR2 SVGAGI. The CDR3 is 14 amino acids. V gave up 7 bases and J gave up 3 bases, with 15 bases separating them. CDR3 residues: CASTGARPKETQYF. DNA of the CDR3: TGTGCCAGCACCGGGGCCCGGCCCAAAGAGACCCAGTACTTC.

This chain links TRBV6-5 with TRBJ1-4; 7 positions match TRBD1. Germline CDR1 MNHEY, CDR2 SVGAGI. The CDR3 spans 15 residues. Losses at the gene ends were 6 bases for V and 5 bases for J; bases not matched to a gene: 9. The CDR3 DNA is TGTGCCAGCAGCGATGGGACAGCTCAAAATGAAAAACTGTTTTTT. Encoded protein: CASSDGTAQNEKLFF.

This chain links TRBV7-9 with TRBJ1-6, with D hard to call. V was pared by 0 bases and J by 13 bases, with 10 bases between. The CDR3 length is 13 residues. Germline V gene data show CDR1 as SEHNR and CDR2 as FQNEAQ (reference sequence). The CDR3 region has the DNA TGTGCCAGCAGCTTAGCCGGACCCGTTCCCCTCCACTTT. Amino acids: CASSLAGPVPLHF.

The chain employs TRBV7-8 and TRBJ2-1; 7 nucleotides line up with TRBD2. The CDR3 loop spans 15 amino acids. V shed 2 bases and J 1 base; nucleotides not matched to a gene: 2. CDR1 is SGHVS, CDR2 FQNEAQ, per germline. CDR3 residues: CASSLRGGSYNEQFF. In DNA form, the CDR3 reads TGTGCCAGCAGCTTACGCGGGGGATCCTACAATGAGCAGTTCTTC.

In nucleotides, the CDR3 is TGTGCCAGCAGCTTGGCCACAGATACGCAGTATTTT. Translating gives CASSLATDTQYF. This chain links TRBV5-4 with TRBJ2-3; D is undetermined. The CDR3 has 12 residues. Per the germline V gene, CDR1 is SGHNT and CDR2 is YYREEE (reference sequence). V was trimmed by 0 bases and J by 2 bases, leaving 1 base between them.

The V call is TRBV2, the J call TRBJ1-4; 7 nucleotides match TRBD1. Trimming took 5 bases from V and 3 from J; bases not matched to a gene: 6. This CDR3 contains 15 residues. Germline values: CDR1 SNHLY, CDR2 FYNNEI. The CDR3 DNA follows: TGTGCCAGCAGTTCACAGGGGTTGGCTAATGAAAAACTGTTTTTT. The encoded protein is CASSSQGLANEKLFF.

This clone was observed a handful of times. One junction end disagrees with the germline gene, perhaps due to a read error. The gene calls are TRBV14 and TRBJ1-3; D gene ambiguous. The CDR3 spans 13 residues. Germline CDR1 is SGHDN and CDR2 is FVKESK. CDR3 sequence: CASSKETGNTIYF. CDR3 sequence (DNA): TGTGCCAGCAGCAAAGAGACGGGAAACACCATATATTTT.

The chain is built from TRBV4-1 and TRBJ1-5, with D perhaps TRBD1 (6 bases). In germline, CDR1 is MGHRA, CDR2 YSYEKL. This CDR3 contains 17 residues. Trimming removed 0 bases at V and 0 bases at J, with 12 bases between. This CDR3 is CASSQEGGGFSNQPQHF. In nucleotides, the CDR3 is TGCGCCAGCAGCCAAGAAGGGGGAGGGTTTAGCAATCAGCCCCAGCATTTT.

The chain has TRBV5-1 and TRBJ2-6, with D perhaps TRBD1 (5 bases). CDR3 length: 15 amino acids. V was cut by 1 base and J by 0 bases, with 5 bases left in between. CDR1 and CDR2 (germline): SGHRS, YFSETQ. The CDR3 DNA sequence: TGCGCCAGCAGCTTGACAGGCTCTGGGGCCAACGTCCTGACTTTC. Its translation is CASSLTGSGANVLTF.

The rearrangement joins TRBV7-9 to TRBJ1-2; possible D gene TRBD1, 5 bases. The CDR3 loop spans 15 amino acids. The V end was cut by 2 bases, the J end by 6 bases, with 16 bases between. Per the germline V gene, CDR1 is SEHNR and CDR2 is FQNEAQ (reference sequence). For the CDR3, the DNA is TGTGCCAGCAGCTTAAATATCGGGGGTGCTCATGGCTACACCTTC. This gives the protein CASSLNIGGAHGYTF.

This clone was picked up a small number of times. V gene TRBV6-6 combines with J gene TRBJ2-7; unclear D gene. CDR3 length: 12 residues. Germline V lookup: CDR1 MNHNY, CDR2 SVGAGI (reference sequence). V was shortened by 5 bases and J by 1 base, with 6 bases between the two germline ends. The CDR3 here is CASSGPSYEQYF. CDR3 DNA sequence: TGTGCCAGCAGTGGGCCTTCCTACGAGCAGTACTTC.

This clone was seen only once. The chain has TRBV28 and TRBJ2-3; D unresolved. The CDR3 is 11 amino acids. Trimming stripped 6 bases from V and 6 bases from J, with 7 bases between. Germline values: CDR1 MDHEN, CDR2 SYDVKM. The DNA of the CDR3 is TGTGCCAGCAGAGGATACGATACGCAGTATTTT. Protein product: CASRGYDTQYF.

This clone was seen more than once but under ten times. This chain links TRBV24-1 with TRBJ2-3; 12 positions match TRBD2. J gave up 5 bases and V 3 bases, and 2 bases lay outside the gene matches. This CDR3 region has 15 residues. CDR1 is KGHDR and CDR2 is SFDVKD in the germline V gene. The CDR3 protein is CATSDPTSGGDTQYF. The CDR3 nucleotides read TGTGCCACCAGTGATCCGACTAGCGGGGGAGATACGCAGTATTTT.

J is TRBJ2-1 and V is TRBV3-1 (or the pseudogene TRBV3-2), with 11 bases that match TRBD2. The CDR3 covers 16 residues. Germline-derived CDR1 and CDR2 are LGHDT and YNNKEL (reference sequence). V lost 3 bases to trimming and J lost 6 bases; unmatched junction nucleotides: 7. CDR3 coding DNA: TGTGCCAGCAGCCACCAACTAGCGGGAGTGGGCAATGAGCAGTTCTTC. Protein product: CASSHQLAGVGNEQFF.

The genes are TRBV5-6 and TRBJ2-2, with TRBD1 as a possible D gene (5 bases). The ends were cut back, 5 bases at V and 6 bases at J, with 17 bases in the middle. Germline values: CDR1 SGHDT, CDR2 YYEEEE. This CDR3 spans 15 amino acids. The CDR3 nucleotides read TGTGCCAGCAGATGGGGCCCTGGGTTGGCCGGGGAGCTGTTTTTT. This translates into CASRWGPGLAGELFF.

This clone appeared once. CDR3 amino acids: CASSPKWLDNYGYTF. The CDR3 DNA follows: TGTGCCAGCTCACCAAAATGGCTCGATAACTATGGCTACACCTTC. The rearrangement joins TRBV18 to TRBJ1-2; D unresolved. The germline gives CDR1 KGHSH, CDR2 LQKENI. Trimming pared 2 bases from V and 1 base from J, leaving 11 bases between. CDR3 length: 15 amino acids.

This chain joins TRBV6-6 and TRBJ1-2; D might be TRBD1 (6 bases). V lost 4 bases and J 4 bases, leaving 13 bases between the germline ends. The CDR3 is 14 amino acids. CDR1 and CDR2 from the germline V gene are MNHNY and SVGAGI (reference sequence). In nucleotides, the CDR3 is TGTGCCAGCAGTTTATCCGGACAGCCCTATGGCTACACCTTC. It translates to CASSLSGQPYGYTF.

As DNA, the CDR3 is TGTGCCAGCAGCCAATCGAAAAGTGAGCAGTTCTTC. It yields the protein CASSQSKSEQFF. The chain recombines TRBV3-1 (or the pseudogene TRBV3-2) with TRBJ2-1; no clear D gene. The CDR3 length is 12 residues. Deletions cut 2 bases from V and 9 bases from J, with 8 bases between. From germline, CDR1 is LGHDT and CDR2 YNNKEL (reference sequence).

The chain combines TRBV5-5 with TRBJ2-7; no definite D call. Looked up from germline, CDR1 is SGHKS and CDR2 is YYEKEE (reference sequence). The CDR3 spans 14 residues. The ends were cut back, 0 bases at V and 0 bases at J, with 7 bases in the middle. The DNA for the CDR3 is TGTGCCAGCAGCTTGGTTGGCAGCTCCTACGAGCAGTACTTC. This codes for CASSLVGSSYEQYF.

The chain joins TRBV4-1 to TRBJ1-1, with D possibly TRBD1 on 5 matching bases. Germline CDR1 MGHRA, CDR2 YSYEKL. Trimming cost V 0 bases and J 7 bases, with 18 bases left between them. The CDR3 consists of 16 residues. The CDR3 region is CASSQDWSGTPIEAFF. CDR3 coding DNA: TGCGCCAGCAGCCAAGATTGGTCAGGGACCCCGATTGAAGCTTTCTTT.

The V call is TRBV19, the J call TRBJ1-5, with TRBD1 as a possible D gene (6 bases). Deletions cut 3 bases from V and 2 bases from J, with 11 bases between. Germline CDR1 LNHDA, CDR2 SQIVND (reference sequence). The CDR3 sequence is 15 residues long. The CDR3: CASSITGYGNQPQHF. CDR3 sequence (DNA): TGTGCCAGTAGTATCACAGGGTACGGCAATCAGCCCCAGCATTTT.

Only one count was recorded for this clone. This chain links TRBV18 with TRBJ2-6, with 8 bases that match TRBD1. Per germline, CDR1 KGHSH and CDR2 LQKENI. CDR3 size: 16 residues. The ends lost 6 bases at V and 0 bases at J; junction bases unmatched: 4. The CDR3 sequence is CASSGRGPSGANVLTF. Written as DNA, the CDR3 is TGTGCCAGCTCTGGCAGGGGGCCCTCTGGGGCCAACGTCCTGACTTTC.

V is TRBV29-1 and J is TRBJ2-2; D is unclear. Trimming removed 6 bases from V and 4 bases from J, with 15 bases in between. Germline V lookup: CDR1 SQVTM, CDR2 ANQGSEA. The CDR3 contains 14 residues. The CDR3 loop is CSVLRLEGTGELFF. CDR3 DNA: TGCAGCGTCCTCCGGCTCGAAGGCACCGGGGAGCTGTTTTTT.

This chain uses TRBV5-1 with TRBJ2-3; D remains unclear. CDR3 length equals 16 residues. Germline CDR1 and CDR2: SGHRS and YFSETQ. V gave up 4 bases and J gave up 0 bases, with 15 bases separating them. This chain's CDR3 is CASSLRTPTSTDTQYF. The CDR3, as DNA: TGCGCCAGCAGCCTCCGGACGCCGACTAGCACAGATACGCAGTATTTT. Using reference TRBV5-1 and TRBJ2-3 for the parts outside the CDR3, the full variable domain is KAGVTQTPRYLIKTRGQQVTLSCSPISGHRSVSWYQQTPGQGLQFLFEYFSETQRNKGNFPGRFSGRQFSNSRSEMNVSTLELGDSALYLCASSLRTPTSTDTQYFGPGTRLTVL.